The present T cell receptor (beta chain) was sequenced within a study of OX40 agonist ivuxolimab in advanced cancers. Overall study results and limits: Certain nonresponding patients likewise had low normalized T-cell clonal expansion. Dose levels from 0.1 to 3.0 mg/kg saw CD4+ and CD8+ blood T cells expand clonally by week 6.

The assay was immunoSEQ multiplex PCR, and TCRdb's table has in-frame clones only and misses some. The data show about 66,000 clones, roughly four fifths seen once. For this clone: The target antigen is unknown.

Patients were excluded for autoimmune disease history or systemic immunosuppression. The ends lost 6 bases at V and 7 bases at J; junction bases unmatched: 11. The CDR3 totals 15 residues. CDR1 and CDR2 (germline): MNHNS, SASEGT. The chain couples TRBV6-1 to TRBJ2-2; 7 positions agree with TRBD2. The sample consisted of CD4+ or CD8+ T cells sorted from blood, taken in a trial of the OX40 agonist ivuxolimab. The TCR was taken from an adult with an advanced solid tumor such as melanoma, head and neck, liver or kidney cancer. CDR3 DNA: TGTGCCAGCAGGCCGAGGCCTAGCGGCAACGGGGAGCTGTTTTTT. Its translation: CASRPRPSGNGELFF.